One sample yielded the 7 T cell receptor beta chains listed below, sequenced in a study of cytomegalovirus exposure and HLA in healthy donors. PCR employed 60 Vbeta and 13 Jbeta primers. TCRdb keeps only in-frame clones here, not all; method: immunoSEQ multiplex PCR. Of more than 150,000 clones detected, roughly four fifths appear once; the ten largest clones hold around 1.5%. The specimen was PBMCs. The receptors were gathered from a man aged 45-65 years in good health and CMV-seronegative.

This chain links TRBV21-1 with TRBJ2-5; the table's TRBD2 call for D was not verified on the DNA. TRBV21-1 is tagged as a pseudogene. This CDR3 is built from 14 residues. The CDR3 protein is CASNFSGSQETQYF. The CDR3 DNA follows: TGTGCCAGCAACTTTAGCGGGAGTCAAGAGACCCAGTACTTC.

CDR3 coding DNA: TGTGCCAGCAGCCCAGACAGGCGGGTCCAAGAGACCCAGTACTTC. It is translated as CASSPDRRVQETQYF. The rearrangement joins TRBV7-8 to TRBJ2-5; D perhaps matches TRBD1 (6 bases). Germline values: CDR1 SGHVS, CDR2 FQNEAQ. The CDR3 sequence is 15 residues long. V lost 5 bases to trimming and J lost 1 base, with 14 bases between them.

This chain connects TRBV7-2 to TRBJ1-1; D gene unclear. V was cut by 2 bases and J by 2 bases, with 9 bases left in between. Germline V lookup: CDR1 SGHTA, CDR2 FQGNSA. CDR3 size: 14 residues. The CDR3 DNA is TGTGCCAGCAGCTTAATGCGGAGTAACACTGAAGCTTTCTTT. This translates into CASSLMRSNTEAFF.

The CDR3 DNA sequence: TGTGCCAGCAGCGAGGGTCCCACAGATACGCAGTATTTT. Translation: CASSEGPTDTQYF. The chain links TRBV11-3 to TRBJ2-3; D perhaps matches TRBD2 (5 bases). The CDR3 contains 13 residues. V was clipped by 5 bases and J by 2 bases, with 8 bases between them. Looked up from germline, CDR1 is SGHNT and CDR2 is YENEEA.

This chain links TRBV6-1 with TRBJ2-2, with 7 bases aligning to TRBD1. The CDR3 loop spans 15 amino acids. Germline CDR1 and CDR2: MNHNS and SASEGT. Trimming took 5 bases from V and 5 from J; bases not matched to a gene: 8. The CDR3 is CASSLTGAITGELFF. The CDR3 DNA reads as TGTGCCAGCAGTTTAACAGGGGCGATAACCGGGGAGCTGTTTTTT.

This clone occurred a few times. The gene calls are TRBV7-9 and TRBJ1-1; D not resolved. Per the germline V gene, CDR1 is SEHNR and CDR2 is FQNEAQ (reference sequence). The CDR3 contains 12 residues. The V and J ends lost 1 base and 5 bases respectively, with 5 bases between them. As DNA, the CDR3 is TGTGCCAGCAGCTTAGTAAAAACTGAAGCTTTCTTT. Its protein product is CASSLVKTEAFF.

The chain recombines TRBV6-5 with TRBJ2-7; tentative D call: TRBD2 (6 bases). V was pared by 2 bases and J by 6 bases, with 17 bases between. The CDR3 extends over 15 amino acids. The germline V gene encodes CDR1 MNHEY and CDR2 SVGAGI. Here the CDR3 reads CASSYDGLPMREQYF. Written as DNA, the CDR3 is TGTGCCAGCAGTTACGACGGACTACCCATGCGCGAGCAGTACTTC.